These T cell receptor beta chains were read from a single sample in a study of blood T cell repertoires in COVID-19. Profiled with immunoSEQ multiplex PCR; TCRdb holds only in-frame clones, not every one. Among 60,000 to 85,000 clones listed, roughly 80% were seen once. Input material: peripheral blood. The receptors were gathered from a man between 65 and 85 years old who had recovered from COVID-19. Each CDR3 is given without its conserved first and last residue. Fields, in order: V gene, J gene, CDR3 protein.

V: TRBV4-2
J: TRBJ1-6
CDR3: ASSQDSQAVNSPLH

V: TRBV9
J: TRBJ1-2
CDR3: ASSPPAGAIYGYT

V: TRBV7-8
J: TRBJ1-5
CDR3: ASSQSGDRGHGNQPQH

V: TRBV10-3
J: TRBJ2-7
CDR3: AISAKTGQHYEQY

V: TRBV10-3
J: TRBJ2-3
CDR3: AIRLDRTDTQY

V: TRBV24-1
J: TRBJ1-2
CDR3: ATSSRGGFGYT

V: TRBV5-4
J: TRBJ2-2
CDR3: ATRNPASGNTGELF

V: TRBV19
J: TRBJ2-2
CDR3: ASSIGPSGRYTGELF

V: TRBV30
J: TRBJ1-1
CDR3: AWSRQGGTEAF

V: TRBV7-9
J: TRBJ2-1
CDR3: ASSLYRGGLSSYNEQF

V: TRBV7-8
J: TRBJ1-5
CDR3: ASSPHPGTGPNQPQH

V: TRBV4-2
J: TRBJ1-6
CDR3: ASSQGGQGNSPLH

V: TRBV24-1
J: TRBJ2-2
CDR3: ATGDRGATGELF

V: TRBV6-2/TRBV6-3
J: TRBJ1-5
CDR3: ASSRDNSNQPQH

V: TRBV4-2
J: TRBJ2-3
CDR3: ASSQASSGGASDTQY

V: TRBV11-2
J: TRBJ2-7
CDR3: ASSLGPRWEQY

V: TRBV7-2
J: TRBJ2-1
CDR3: ASSPEAGGPPHEQF

V: TRBV2
J: TRBJ2-2
CDR3: ASSADRGPTGELF

V: TRBV3-1/TRBV3-2
J: TRBJ1-4
CDR3: ASSQRTRQGKLF

V: TRBV18
J: TRBJ1-2
CDR3: ASSPTGSGGYT

V: TRBV27
J: TRBJ1-4
CDR3: ASSRQVNEKLF

V: TRBV30
J: TRBJ2-7
CDR3: AWSVSTGYEQY

V: TRBV6-2/TRBV6-3
J: TRBJ2-3
CDR3: ASSPGTGADTQY

V: TRBV27
J: TRBJ2-7
CDR3: ASSLLAGDSYEQY

V: TRBV5-6
J: TRBJ1-6
CDR3: ASSLGLWEGRSPLH

V: TRBV6-5
J: TRBJ2-3
CDR3: ASSYVAGSTDTQY

V: TRBV3-1/TRBV3-2
J: TRBJ2-7
CDR3: ASSQEVATVWEQY

V: TRBV19
J: TRBJ1-1
CDR3: ASSAAGTGVNTEAF

V: TRBV27
J: TRBJ2-1
CDR3: ASSLRLAGVENEQF

V: TRBV5-8
J: TRBJ2-1
CDR3: ASSLGTSSYNEQF

V: TRBV13
J: TRBJ2-6
CDR3: ASSTRVSGANVLT

V: TRBV5-1
J: TRBJ1-3
CDR3: ASSLVPQGISGNTIY

V: TRBV9
J: TRBJ2-7
CDR3: ASSPRQGGGSYEQY

V: TRBV18
J: TRBJ1-5
CDR3: ASSPQGDSNQPQH

V: TRBV2
J: TRBJ1-6
CDR3: ASAPGQPHNSPLH

V: TRBV19
J: TRBJ2-5
CDR3: ASSIGLAVQETQY

V: TRBV18
J: TRBJ1-3
CDR3: ASSPDSTGNTIY

V: TRBV30
J: TRBJ2-3
CDR3: AWSVGTSGGADTQY

V: TRBV10-2
J: TRBJ2-2
CDR3: ASRRQGGNTGELF

V: TRBV6-1
J: TRBJ2-1
CDR3: ASSERVREDYNEQF

V: TRBV11-3
J: TRBJ2-2
CDR3: ASSLAGSGLTGELF

V: TRBV19
J: TRBJ1-5
CDR3: ASTRRGGYSASYSNQPQH

V: TRBV7-2
J: TRBJ2-1
CDR3: ASSFGGAGYNEQF

V: TRBV5-4
J: TRBJ2-5
CDR3: ASSFSGSQETQY

V: TRBV24-1
J: TRBJ2-1
CDR3: ATSEPDRAVEQF

V: TRBV2
J: TRBJ1-4
CDR3: ASSWDRTNEKLF

V: TRBV19
J: TRBJ2-3
CDR3: ASSIGAGGSSDTQY

V: TRBV20-1
J: TRBJ1-2
CDR3: SASGISYGYT

V: TRBV27
J: TRBJ2-2
CDR3: ASSLSGGAPGELF